This T cell receptor beta chain stems from a study of T cell responses to AZD1222 COVID-19 vaccine. There are 13 residues in the CDR3. V gave up 1 base and J gave up 5 bases, with 7 bases separating them. Per germline, CDR1 LGHNA and CDR2 YNFKEQ. To note about this clone: Antigen specificity is unknown.

The method was immunoSEQ multiplex PCR; TCRdb's version includes in-frame clones alone and lacks a portion of them. The sample records some 86,000 clones, just over 90% being singletons. Whole-study findings and limits: Among those given AZD1222, only six were seropositive at baseline. Mostly white British, mostly female donors; authors suggested clonal diversity may be underestimated.

This specimen consisted of peripheral blood, obtained 28 days after the second AZD1222 dose. The J gene is TRBJ2-3, the V gene TRBV4-2; no clear D. The sequence was collected from an adult who received the AZD1222 COVID-19 vaccine. The CDR3 nucleotides read TGTGCCAGCAGCCAAGTCGGGTTAGATACGCAGTATTTT. Translating gives CASSQVGLDTQYF.